This T cell receptor beta chain stems from a study of cytomegalovirus exposure and HLA in healthy donors. About the research overall: Findings of an earlier analysis included some 120 million unique TCR beta sequences from around 180 million T cells. The study placed around 80% of its approximately 400 genotyped donors in the Caucasian-associated ancestry cluster. Study-wide results and limits: Investigators reported approximately 150 TCR beta chains as tied to cytomegalovirus. Exclusion applied to some V segments, including TRBV6-2 and TRBV6-3, as they were indistinguishable.

Points on this clone: Its antigen is still unknown.

The germline gives CDR1 SGDLS, CDR2 YYNGEE. V dropped 4 bases and J dropped 0 bases, with 11 bases sitting between them. CDR3 size: 16 residues. Use of 60 Vbeta and 13 Jbeta primers characterized the PCR. Method: immunoSEQ multiplex PCR; TCRdb's copy keeps in-frame clones and lacks some. The table includes about 140,000 clones, roughly four fifths detected once. This chain joins TRBV9 and TRBJ2-6; D perhaps matches TRBD1 (6 bases). The sequence was obtained from a woman between 40 and 55 years old in good health and CMV-seronegative. Sample: PBMCs. The CDR3 spells CASSSDRSSGANVLTF. CDR3 sequence (DNA): TGTGCCAGCAGCTCGGACAGAAGCTCTGGGGCCAACGTCCTGACTTTC.